The rows below give T cell receptor beta chains drawn from one sample of a study of T cell repertoires in cytomegalovirus infection. TCRdb re-analysed the reads in MiXCR, keeping a single row per CDR3 protein. The sample consists of roughly 800,000 distinct CDR3 sequences, 25% to 30% of them appearing once. Antigen specificity for these receptors is unknown. The input for sequencing was cultured CD8+ T cells from PBMCs, taken from culture after CMV antigen stimulation. All receptors derive from a human donor in good health (CMV status not recorded). Some clones in this sample may be carry-over from other donors' samples. Both conserved end residues are part of each CDR3. The order of the fields is D gene, V gene, J gene, clone size, CDR3 DNA, CDR3 protein. D genes are given only for firm matches. Clone size appears in some rows only: once, few, many, or a class for an expanded clone.

d_gene: -
v_gene: TRBV19
j_gene: TRBJ1-1
abundance: few
CDR3nt: TGTGCCATAGTACATCGGAAGGACGGGATGAACACTGAAGCTTTCTTT
CDR3aa: CAIVHRKDGMNTEAFF

d_gene: TRBD1
v_gene: TRBV6-6
j_gene: TRBJ2-4
abundance: -
CDR3nt: TGTGCCAGCAGTAATCGCACGGACAGGGACCTTAGGGACATTCAGTACTTC
CDR3aa: CASSNRTDRDLRDIQYF

d_gene: -
v_gene: TRBV6-5
j_gene: TRBJ1-1
abundance: -
CDR3nt: TGTGCCAGCAGTCCCACTAGGGGGAGGGACACTGAAGCTTTCTTT
CDR3aa: CASSPTRGRDTEAFF

d_gene: -
v_gene: TRBV5-5
j_gene: TRBJ1-5
abundance: -
CDR3nt: TGTGCCAGCAGCTTGGGACCGTGGGTACGAGAGAATCAGCCCCAGCATTTT
CDR3aa: CASSLGPWVRENQPQHF

d_gene: -
v_gene: TRBV6-2/TRBV6-3
j_gene: TRBJ1-2
abundance: -
CDR3nt: TGTGCCAGCAGTTACACGCTGGACAGTGGCTACACCTTC
CDR3aa: CASSYTLDSGYTF

d_gene: TRBD1
v_gene: TRBV10-3
j_gene: TRBJ1-1
abundance: -
CDR3nt: TGTGCCATCAGAGAGACAGGGTATGACACTGAAGCTTTCTTT
CDR3aa: CAIRETGYDTEAFF

d_gene: TRBD1
v_gene: TRBV6-5
j_gene: TRBJ1-4
abundance: -
CDR3nt: TGTGCCAGCAGTACCCCGACAGGGTTTGAAAAACTGTTTTTT
CDR3aa: CASSTPTGFEKLFF

d_gene: -
v_gene: TRBV7-6
j_gene: TRBJ1-1
abundance: -
CDR3nt: TGTGCCAGCAGCCCACGGGTTCCCGAGGCTTTCTTT
CDR3aa: CASSPRVPEAFF

d_gene: -
v_gene: TRBV3-1
j_gene: TRBJ2-4
abundance: -
CDR3nt: TGTGCCAGCATCCCAAGATCGACGGACCTAGGAGCCAAAAACATTCAGTACTTC
CDR3aa: CASIPRSTDLGAKNIQYF

d_gene: -
v_gene: TRBV9
j_gene: TRBJ2-3
abundance: few
CDR3nt: TGTGCCAGCAGCGTAGGGGCAGGGAGCACAGATACGCAGTATTTT
CDR3aa: CASSVGAGSTDTQYF

d_gene: TRBD1
v_gene: TRBV7-9
j_gene: TRBJ2-5
abundance: many
CDR3nt: TGTGCCAGCAGCTCCCGGGACAGGGGGCCCCAAGAGACCCAGTACTTC
CDR3aa: CASSSRDRGPQETQYF

d_gene: -
v_gene: TRBV18
j_gene: TRBJ1-5
abundance: few
CDR3nt: TGTGCCAGCTCCCCCCCTTTGAGCAATCAGCCCCAGCATTTT
CDR3aa: CASSPPLSNQPQHF

d_gene: TRBD1
v_gene: TRBV5-5
j_gene: TRBJ1-2
abundance: few
CDR3nt: TGTGCCAGCAGCTTGCCGGCAGGGGACAGTGGCTACACCTTC
CDR3aa: CASSLPAGDSGYTF

d_gene: TRBD1
v_gene: TRBV7-6
j_gene: TRBJ1-2
abundance: few
CDR3nt: TGTGCCAGCAGCTTACGACCGAGGGACAGGGGGACTAACTATGGCTACACCTTC
CDR3aa: CASSLRPRDRGTNYGYTF

d_gene: TRBD2
v_gene: TRBV7-9
j_gene: TRBJ2-1
abundance: -
CDR3nt: TGTGCCAGCAGCAAGACTAGCGGGCCCTTCAATGAGCAGTTCTTC
CDR3aa: CASSKTSGPFNEQFF

d_gene: -
v_gene: TRBV12-3/TRBV12-4
j_gene: TRBJ1-5
abundance: few
CDR3nt: TGTGCCAGCAGTTTAAATCCTAGCAATCAGCCCCAGCATTTT
CDR3aa: CASSLNPSNQPQHF

d_gene: -
v_gene: TRBV4-1
j_gene: TRBJ1-1
abundance: -
CDR3nt: TGCGCCAGCAGCCAAGATCGACCCCACCCCTCTGAAGCTTTCTTT
CDR3aa: CASSQDRPHPSEAFF

d_gene: TRBD1
v_gene: TRBV29-1
j_gene: TRBJ2-6
abundance: -
CDR3nt: TGCAGCGCCGGCGACAGGGAGTCTGGGGCCAACGTCCTGACTTTC
CDR3aa: CSAGDRESGANVLTF

d_gene: TRBD1
v_gene: TRBV29-1
j_gene: TRBJ2-3
abundance: few
CDR3nt: TGCAGCGATGGGACAGCCGCTAGCACAGATACGCAGTATTTT
CDR3aa: CSDGTAASTDTQYF

d_gene: -
v_gene: TRBV24-1
j_gene: TRBJ2-1
abundance: -
CDR3nt: TGTGCCACCAGTGATTCCAGGGGCTGGGATGAGCAGTTCTTC
CDR3aa: CATSDSRGWDEQFF

d_gene: -
v_gene: TRBV7-2
j_gene: TRBJ2-3
abundance: few
CDR3nt: TGTGCCAGCAGCCCACAGTGGGATACGCAGTATTTT
CDR3aa: CASSPQWDTQYF

d_gene: TRBD1
v_gene: TRBV7-6
j_gene: TRBJ1-1
abundance: few
CDR3nt: TGTGCCAGCAGCCCAGGGGGGGGAAGTACTGAAGCTTTCTTT
CDR3aa: CASSPGGGSTEAFF

d_gene: -
v_gene: TRBV10-2
j_gene: TRBJ1-2
abundance: -
CDR3nt: TGCGCCAGCAGTGAAAGCGGGGGACCTTTCTATGGCTACACCTTC
CDR3aa: CASSESGGPFYGYTF

d_gene: -
v_gene: TRBV7-8
j_gene: TRBJ2-5
abundance: many
CDR3nt: TGTGCCAGCAGCCTTGACAAGTCCCAAGAGACCCAGTACTTC
CDR3aa: CASSLDKSQETQYF

d_gene: TRBD1
v_gene: TRBV7-9
j_gene: TRBJ2-1
abundance: -
CDR3nt: TGTGCCAGCAGCGGTCTTGAGGGGGCCTACTCCTACAATGAGCAGTTCTTC
CDR3aa: CASSGLEGAYSYNEQFF

d_gene: TRBD1
v_gene: TRBV10-3
j_gene: TRBJ1-5
abundance: -
CDR3nt: TGTGCCATCAGTGAGGACAGGGGGTATCAGCCCCAGCATTTT
CDR3aa: CAISEDRGYQPQHF

d_gene: TRBD1
v_gene: TRBV4-2
j_gene: TRBJ1-2
abundance: few
CDR3nt: TGTGCCAGCAGCCAAGATTATCCGGGACAGGGGGCTATTTTTATGGGCTATGGCTACACCTTC
CDR3aa: CASSQDYPGQGAIFMGYGYTF

d_gene: TRBD2
v_gene: TRBV6-5
j_gene: TRBJ2-3
abundance: few
CDR3nt: TGTGCCAGCAGTTACTCCGCGGGGGCAGATACGCAGTATTTT
CDR3aa: CASSYSAGADTQYF

d_gene: -
v_gene: TRBV7-6
j_gene: TRBJ1-1
abundance: -
CDR3nt: TGTGCTAGCAGCTTAGCGGGCGGGAGCGAAGCTTTCTTT
CDR3aa: CASSLAGGSEAFF

d_gene: TRBD1
v_gene: TRBV2
j_gene: TRBJ1-2
abundance: -
CDR3nt: TGTGCCAGCATCCCGGACAGGAGGAGCTACACCTTC
CDR3aa: CASIPDRRSYTF

d_gene: TRBD1
v_gene: TRBV6-5
j_gene: TRBJ2-1
abundance: few
CDR3nt: TGTGCCAGCAGTTACGCGACAGGGGCCAATGAGCAGTTCTTC
CDR3aa: CASSYATGANEQFF

d_gene: -
v_gene: TRBV19
j_gene: TRBJ1-6
abundance: -
CDR3nt: TGTGCCAGTAGCCGACATACGCTAGATTCACCCCTCCACTTT
CDR3aa: CASSRHTLDSPLHF

d_gene: TRBD1
v_gene: TRBV2
j_gene: TRBJ2-1
abundance: few
CDR3nt: TGTGCCAGAAGGGACAGGGGGGACAATGAGCAGTTCTTC
CDR3aa: CARRDRGDNEQFF

d_gene: -
v_gene: TRBV6-5
j_gene: TRBJ1-5
abundance: -
CDR3nt: TGTGCCAGCAGCAGCCTTCGGGGCCAGCCCCAGCATTTT
CDR3aa: CASSSLRGQPQHF

d_gene: -
v_gene: TRBV27
j_gene: TRBJ1-2
abundance: -
CDR3nt: TGTGCCAGCAGTTACGGGACAAACTATGGCTACACCTTC
CDR3aa: CASSYGTNYGYTF

d_gene: -
v_gene: TRBV12-3/TRBV12-4
j_gene: TRBJ2-1
abundance: -
CDR3nt: TGTGCCAGCACCGTGAGCTCCTACAATGAGCAGTTCTTC
CDR3aa: CASTVSSYNEQFF

d_gene: TRBD2
v_gene: TRBV4-3
j_gene: TRBJ2-3
abundance: -
CDR3nt: TGCGCCAGCAGCCCCTACTTAGCGGGGGACGACCCACCAGATACGCAGTATTTT
CDR3aa: CASSPYLAGDDPPDTQYF

d_gene: TRBD1
v_gene: TRBV2
j_gene: TRBJ2-5
abundance: -
CDR3nt: TGTGCCAGCAGCACCGCCTATGGACAGGTGGAAGAGACCCAGTACTTC
CDR3aa: CASSTAYGQVEETQYF

d_gene: TRBD1
v_gene: TRBV2
j_gene: TRBJ1-2
abundance: many
CDR3nt: TGTGCCAGCAGTCGTGAACAGGGGGCTGGCTATGGCTACACCTTC
CDR3aa: CASSREQGAGYGYTF

d_gene: TRBD1
v_gene: TRBV6-4
j_gene: TRBJ1-1
abundance: -
CDR3nt: TGTGCCAGCGGTCTGACAGGGCTCAAGGCAGCTTTCTTT
CDR3aa: CASGLTGLKAAFF

d_gene: -
v_gene: TRBV6-5
j_gene: TRBJ1-1
abundance: few
CDR3nt: TGTGCCAGCAGTTTTAAGGGGTCGGGGGCCACTGAAGCTTTCTTT
CDR3aa: CASSFKGSGATEAFF

d_gene: -
v_gene: TRBV20-1
j_gene: TRBJ1-6
abundance: -
CDR3nt: TGCAGTGCCCTTGTCCGGACAGAGGGCAATTCACCCCTCCACTTT
CDR3aa: CSALVRTEGNSPLHF

d_gene: -
v_gene: TRBV7-6
j_gene: TRBJ2-7
abundance: -
CDR3nt: TGTGCCAGCAGCCCCGGCCGGGGGCGAGGCGAGCAGTACTTC
CDR3aa: CASSPGRGRGEQYF

d_gene: TRBD2
v_gene: TRBV12-3/TRBV12-4
j_gene: TRBJ2-1
abundance: few
CDR3nt: TGTGCCAGCAGTCTTGGACTAGAACGTTACAATGAGCAGTTCTTC
CDR3aa: CASSLGLERYNEQFF

d_gene: TRBD2
v_gene: TRBV7-8
j_gene: TRBJ2-3
abundance: many
CDR3nt: TGTGCCAGCAGCCCCTGGGGAGCGGGATCTAGCACAGATACGCAGTATTTT
CDR3aa: CASSPWGAGSSTDTQYF

d_gene: -
v_gene: TRBV6-2/TRBV6-3
j_gene: TRBJ2-3
abundance: few
CDR3nt: TGTGCCAGCAAGACCCACGCGGATACGCAGTATTTT
CDR3aa: CASKTHADTQYF

d_gene: -
v_gene: TRBV7-9
j_gene: TRBJ2-1
abundance: -
CDR3nt: TGTGCCAGCAGCTTCCCAGGGAAGAACAATGAGCAGTTCTTC
CDR3aa: CASSFPGKNNEQFF

d_gene: -
v_gene: TRBV6-6
j_gene: TRBJ2-5
abundance: -
CDR3nt: TGTGCCAGCAGTTACAAAAAGGGGGGGATTACCCCCCGGGAGACCCAGTACTTC
CDR3aa: CASSYKKGGITPRETQYF

d_gene: -
v_gene: TRBV5-4
j_gene: TRBJ1-4
abundance: few
CDR3nt: TGTGCCAGCAGCCCAGCAACTAATGAAAAACTGTTTTTT
CDR3aa: CASSPATNEKLFF